Each of the 16 T cell receptor beta chains below was sequenced from the same sample in a study of response to subunit inactivated influenza vaccine. TCRdb recomputed calls from the RT-PCR reads with MiXCR, one row per CDR3 protein. The data show 650,000 to 800,000 distinct CDR3 sequences, around 14% seen once. This sample comprised PBMCs from blood, obtained 14 to 15 days before vaccination. These receptors came from a man between 45 and 60 years old who received an inactivated influenza vaccine.

There are a few counts of this clonotype. The rearrangement links TRBV2 to TRBJ2-7; D not certain. Trimming took 1 base from V and 2 from J, leaving 15 bases between them. Per the germline V gene, CDR1 is SNHLY and CDR2 is FYNNEI. The CDR3 extends over 16 amino acids. The CDR3 loop reads CASSEEGYLRTYEQYF. CDR3 DNA: TGTGCCAGCAGTGAAGAAGGCTACCTTAGGACCTACGAGCAGTACTTC.

In this sample, this clonotype turned up a few times. The CDR3, as DNA: TGCGCCAGCACTCCTCCGGGACAGGCAAACACCGGGGAGCTGTTTTTT. Its translation: CASTPPGQANTGELFF. The genes are TRBV10-2 and TRBJ2-2, with 8 bases identical to TRBD1. Germline-derived CDR1 and CDR2 are WSHSY and SAAADI. CDR3 length: 16 residues. With V trimmed by 7 bases and J by 2 bases, 9 bases remained unmatched.

The J gene is TRBJ2-7, the V gene TRBV15, with 7 bases lining up with TRBD2. The germline CDR1 and CDR2 sequences are LNHNV and YYDKDF (reference sequence). This CDR3 region has 15 residues. Germline trimming cut 2 bases from V and 3 bases from J; bases unmatched to any gene: 7. The DNA for the CDR3 is TGTGCCACCAGCAGACGTGCTAGCGGAGACTACGAGCAGTACTTC. Protein sequence: CATSRRASGDYEQYF.

This clonotype has just a few counts. This rearrangement joins TRBV27 to TRBJ1-2; 7 bases agree with TRBD1. Losses at the gene ends were 2 bases for V and 7 bases for J; bases not matched to a gene: 10. There are 15 residues in the CDR3. Germline V gives CDR1 MNHEY, CDR2 SMNVEV (reference sequence). The CDR3 loop reads CASSLRGGELSGYTF. In nucleotides, the CDR3 is TGTGCCAGCAGTTTAAGAGGGGGCGAATTGTCTGGCTACACCTTC.

The rearrangement uses TRBV14 and TRBJ2-1; 8 bases agree with TRBD2. Germline V gene data show CDR1 as SGHDN and CDR2 as FVKESK. With 2 bases clipped from V and 6 bases from J, the junction kept 9 bases outside the gene matches. This CDR3 contains 16 residues. The CDR3 DNA sequence: TGTGCCAGCAGCCAAATTTTGTTAGCGGGACCCAATGAGCAGTTCTTC. It specifies CASSQILLAGPNEQFF.

This chain uses TRBV30 with TRBJ2-1; 7 nucleotides align to TRBD1. This CDR3 comprises 13 residues. Germline CDR1 is GTSNPN and CDR2 is SVGIG (reference sequence). The ends lost 4 bases at V and 7 bases at J; junction bases unmatched: 7. The CDR3 DNA reads TGTGCCTGGACCAACAGGGGTGGTAATGAGCAGTTCTTC. It specifies CAWTNRGGNEQFF.

This clonotype was seen more than once but under ten times. This rearrangement joins TRBV20-1 to TRBJ1-2, with a tentative D call TRBD1 (6 bases). The CDR3 contains 14 residues. Germline V gene sequence: CDR1 DFQATT, CDR2 SNEGSKA (reference sequence). The ends were cut back, 4 bases at V and 2 bases at J, with 14 bases in the middle. The chain's CDR3 is CSATLGALNYGYTF. CDR3 DNA sequence: TGCAGTGCTACTCTGGGGGCGCTGAACTATGGCTACACCTTC.

This clonotype has only a few counts. The chain carries TRBV29-1 and TRBJ1-2; D is possibly TRBD1 (5 bases). Germline loops: CDR1 SQVTM, CDR2 ANQGSEA. The CDR3 runs to 13 residues. Trimming removed 6 bases at V and 5 bases at J, with 16 bases between. The CDR3, as DNA: TGCAGCGTCGATCCACGGGGGGGGTATGGCTACACCTTC. Translating gives CSVDPRGGYGYTF.

This chain connects TRBV4-3 to TRBJ2-1; 7 bases line up with TRBD2. The CDR3 has 16 amino acids. CDR1 is LGHNA, CDR2 YSLEER, per germline. Trimming at V came to 0 bases and at J to 7 bases, leaving 9 bases not matched to a gene. The CDR3 DNA follows: TGCGCCAGCAGCCAAGATACTGGCGGGGGAAGGAATGAGCAGTTCTTC. Translation gives CASSQDTGGGRNEQFF.

This clonotype was observed a handful of times. The genes are TRBV12-3 or TRBV12-4 and TRBJ2-7; D remains ambiguous. Between the trimmed V and J ends, which lost 2 bases and 4 bases, there was a span of 6 bases. The CDR3 extends over 12 amino acids. CDR3 sequence reads: CASSLQLYEQYF. The CDR3 bases are TGTGCCAGCAGTTTACAGCTTTACGAGCAGTACTTC.

This clonotype was detected a few times. V and J are TRBV7-6 and TRBJ2-3, with 14 bases fitting TRBD2. Germline loops: CDR1 SGHVS, CDR2 FNYEAQ. The V and J ends lost 1 base and 3 bases, in that order; junction bases with no gene match: 6. This CDR3 is built from 18 residues. The CDR3 DNA reads TGTGCCAGCAGCTTAGGACTAGCGGGAGGGCCCGCTACAGATACGCAGTATTTT. Translated, it gives CASSLGLAGGPATDTQYF.

This clonotype was counted only a few times. The chain couples TRBV7-9 to TRBJ1-1; 10 bases agree with TRBD1. CDR3 length equals 13 residues. With V trimmed by 3 bases and J by 9 bases, 4 bases remained unmatched. Germline V gene data show CDR1 as SEHNR and CDR2 as FQNEAQ (reference sequence). In DNA, the CDR3 is TGTGCCAGCAGCTTGGGACAGGGGCTCAAAGCTTTCTTT. This encodes CASSLGQGLKAFF. Together with reference TRBV7-9 and TRBJ1-1, the CDR3 gives the full variable domain: DTGVSQNPRHKITKRGQNVTFRCDPISEHNRLYWYRQTLGQGPEFLTYFQNEAQLEKSRLLSDRFSAERPKGSFSTLEIQRTEQGDSAMYLCASSLGQGLKAFFGQGTRLTVV.

V usage is TRBV7-2 and J usage is TRBJ1-5, with D tentatively TRBD1 (5 bases). The CDR3 extends over 16 amino acids. Germline-derived CDR1 and CDR2 are SGHTA and FQGNSA. V was shortened by 5 bases and J by 2 bases, with 16 bases between the two germline ends. CDR3 in amino acids: CASSPSGGWGNQPQHF. The CDR3 nucleotides are TGTGCCAGCAGCCCGAGTGGGGGGTGGGGCAATCAGCCCCAGCATTTT. The entire variable domain, with the rest obtained from reference TRBV7-2 and TRBJ1-5, is as follows: GAGVSQSPSNKVTEKGKDVELRCDPISGHTALYWYRQSLGQGLEFLIYFQGNSAPDKSGLPSDRFSAERTGGSVSTLTIQRTQQEDSAVYLCASSPSGGWGNQPQHFGDGTRLSIL.

This clonotype was recorded a few times. The V call is TRBV28, the J call TRBJ2-7; weak D call: TRBD2 (6 bases). Per germline, CDR1 MDHEN and CDR2 SYDVKM. Trimming shortened V by 6 bases and J by 3 bases, and 18 bases separated the two germline ends. The CDR3 contains 15 residues. The CDR3 loop is CASRAGLSGLYEQYF. The CDR3 nucleotides are TGTGCCAGCAGGGCCGGGCTCAGCGGGCTCTACGAGCAGTACTTC.

This clonotype was seen a handful of times. The gene calls are TRBV30 and TRBJ2-7; D is unresolved. Germline values: CDR1 GTSNPN, CDR2 SVGIG (reference sequence). V lost 0 bases, J lost 5 bases, and 11 bases lay in between. The CDR3 totals 13 residues. The CDR3 reads CAWSVSDGDEQYF. The CDR3 DNA sequence: TGTGCCTGGAGTGTAAGTGACGGAGACGAGCAGTACTTC.

Ten or more counts support this clonotype. The CDR3: CASSLRGTVGTQYF. CDR3 bases: TGTGCCAGCAGCTTACGGGGGACCGTTGGTACGCAGTATTTT. This chain links TRBV7-9 with TRBJ2-3; possibly TRBD2 for D (6 bases). The CDR3 covers 14 residues. Germline loops: CDR1 SEHNR, CDR2 FQNEAQ (reference sequence). The ends were cut back, 2 bases at V and 8 bases at J, with 14 bases in the middle.